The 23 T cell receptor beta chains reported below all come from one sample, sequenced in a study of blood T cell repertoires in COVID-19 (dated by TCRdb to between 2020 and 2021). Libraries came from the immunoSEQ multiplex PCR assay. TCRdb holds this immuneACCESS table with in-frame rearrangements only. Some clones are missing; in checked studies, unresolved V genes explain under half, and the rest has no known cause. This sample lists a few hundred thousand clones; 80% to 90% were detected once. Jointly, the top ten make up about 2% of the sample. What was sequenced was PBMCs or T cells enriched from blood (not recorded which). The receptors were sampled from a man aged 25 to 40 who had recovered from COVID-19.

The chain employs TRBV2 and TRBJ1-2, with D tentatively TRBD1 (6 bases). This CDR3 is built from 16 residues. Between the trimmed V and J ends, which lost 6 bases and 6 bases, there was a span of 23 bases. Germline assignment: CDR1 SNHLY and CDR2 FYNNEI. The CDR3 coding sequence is TGTGCCAGCAGCACAGACAGGCCCGGACGGATAAATGGCTACACCTTC. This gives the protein CASSTDRPGRINGYTF.

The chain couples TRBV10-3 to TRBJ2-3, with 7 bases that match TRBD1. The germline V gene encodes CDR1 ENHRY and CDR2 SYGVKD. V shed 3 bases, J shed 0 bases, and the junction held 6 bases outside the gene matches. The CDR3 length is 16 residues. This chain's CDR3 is CAISDQGQESTDTQYF. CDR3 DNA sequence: TGTGCCATCAGTGATCAAGGACAGGAGAGCACAGATACGCAGTATTTT.

The CDR3 sequence is CASSQEGSRGEPQHF. In DNA form, the CDR3 reads TGTGCCAGCAGCCAAGAAGGTTCCAGGGGGGAACCCCAGCATTTT. The chain employs TRBV4-2 and TRBJ1-5, with 7 positions matching TRBD1. The CDR3 has 15 amino acids. CDR1 and CDR2 (germline): LGHNA, YNFKEQ. Germline trimming cut 0 bases from V and 10 bases from J; bases unmatched to any gene: 9.

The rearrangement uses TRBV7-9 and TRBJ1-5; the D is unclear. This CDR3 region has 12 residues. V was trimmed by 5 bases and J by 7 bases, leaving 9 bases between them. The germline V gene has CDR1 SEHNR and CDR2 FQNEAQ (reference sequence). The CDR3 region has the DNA TGTGCCAGCAGCCTCACATCACAGCCCCAGCATTTT. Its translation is CASSLTSQPQHF.

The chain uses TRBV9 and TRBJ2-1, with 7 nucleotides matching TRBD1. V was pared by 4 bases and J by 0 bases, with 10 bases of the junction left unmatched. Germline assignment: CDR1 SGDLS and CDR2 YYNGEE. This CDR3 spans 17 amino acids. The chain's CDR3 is CASSPQDRRGSYNEQFF. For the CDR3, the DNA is TGTGCCAGCAGCCCCCAGGACAGGAGAGGCTCCTACAATGAGCAGTTCTTC.

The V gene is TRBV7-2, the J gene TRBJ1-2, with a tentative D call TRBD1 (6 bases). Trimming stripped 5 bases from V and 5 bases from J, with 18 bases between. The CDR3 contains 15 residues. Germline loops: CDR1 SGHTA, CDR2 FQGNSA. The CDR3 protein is CASSPSGTLTYGYTF. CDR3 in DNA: TGTGCCAGCAGCCCATCCGGGACACTTACGTATGGCTACACCTTC. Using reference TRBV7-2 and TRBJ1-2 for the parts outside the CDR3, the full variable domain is GAGVSQSPSNKVTEKGKDVELRCDPISGHTALYWYRQSLGQGLEFLIYFQGNSAPDKSGLPSDRFSAERTGGSVSTLTIQRTQQEDSAVYLCASSPSGTLTYGYTFGSGTRLTVV.

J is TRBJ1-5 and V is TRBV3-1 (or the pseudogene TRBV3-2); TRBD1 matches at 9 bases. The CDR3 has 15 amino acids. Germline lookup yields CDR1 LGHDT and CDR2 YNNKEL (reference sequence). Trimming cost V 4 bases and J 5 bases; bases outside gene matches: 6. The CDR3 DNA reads TGTGCCAGCAGCCCATCGGACAGGGGCCATCAGCCCCAGCATTTT. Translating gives CASSPSDRGHQPQHF.

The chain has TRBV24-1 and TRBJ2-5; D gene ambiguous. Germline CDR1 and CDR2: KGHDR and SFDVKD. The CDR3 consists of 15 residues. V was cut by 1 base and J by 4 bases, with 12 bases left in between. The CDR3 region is CATSDFTENRETQYF. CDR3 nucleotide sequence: TGTGCCACCAGTGATTTTACAGAGAATAGAGAGACCCAGTACTTC.

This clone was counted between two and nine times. The CDR3 loop is CAISDTSGGPNTGELFF. In DNA form, the CDR3 reads TGTGCCATCAGTGACACTAGCGGGGGGCCTAACACCGGGGAGCTGTTTTTT. The V and J genes are TRBV10-3 and TRBJ2-2; TRBD2 matches at 12 bases. Germline V gives CDR1 ENHRY, CDR2 SYGVKD. J gave up 2 bases and V 3 bases, and 4 bases lay outside the gene matches. The CDR3 runs 17 residues.

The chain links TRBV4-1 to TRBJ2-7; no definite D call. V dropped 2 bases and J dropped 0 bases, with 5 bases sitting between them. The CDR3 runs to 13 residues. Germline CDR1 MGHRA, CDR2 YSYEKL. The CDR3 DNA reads TGCGCCAGCAGCCAACGTCTCTCCTACGAGCAGTACTTC. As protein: CASSQRLSYEQYF.

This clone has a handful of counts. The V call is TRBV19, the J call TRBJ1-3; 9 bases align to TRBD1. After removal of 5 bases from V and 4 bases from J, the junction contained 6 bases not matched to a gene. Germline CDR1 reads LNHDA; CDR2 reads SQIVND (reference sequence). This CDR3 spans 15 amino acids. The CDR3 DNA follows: TGTGCCAGTAGTCCCCGACAGGGGGACGGAAACACCATATATTTT. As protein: CASSPRQGDGNTIYF. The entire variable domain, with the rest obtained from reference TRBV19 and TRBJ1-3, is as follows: DGGITQSPKYLFRKEGQNVTLSCEQNLNHDAMYWYRQDPGQGLRLIYYSQIVNDFQKGDIAEGYSVSREKKESFPLTVTSAQKNPTAFYLCASSPRQGDGNTIYFGEGSWLTVV.

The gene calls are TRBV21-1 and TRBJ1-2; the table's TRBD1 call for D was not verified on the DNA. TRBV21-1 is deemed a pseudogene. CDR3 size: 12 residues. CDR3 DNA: TGTGCCAGCAACCGAACAGGGGTGTACTACACCTTC. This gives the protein CASNRTGVYYTF.

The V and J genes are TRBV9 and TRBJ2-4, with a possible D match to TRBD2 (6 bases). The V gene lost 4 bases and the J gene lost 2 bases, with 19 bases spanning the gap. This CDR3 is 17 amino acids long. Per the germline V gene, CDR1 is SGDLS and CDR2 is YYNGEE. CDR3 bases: TGTGCCAGCAGCCTACTTCGGGAGATCTTGACCAAAAACATTCAGTACTTC. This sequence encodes CASSLLREILTKNIQYF.

CDR3 sequence (DNA): TGTGCCAGTAGTCGCGGGACAGCCGGAGGCGCTTTCTTT. It is translated as CASSRGTAGGAFF. J is TRBJ1-1 and V is TRBV19; TRBD1 matches 7 bases. V dropped 5 bases and J dropped 11; count of bases not matched to a gene: 11. The CDR3 spans 13 residues. Germline CDR1 is LNHDA and CDR2 is SQIVND (reference sequence).

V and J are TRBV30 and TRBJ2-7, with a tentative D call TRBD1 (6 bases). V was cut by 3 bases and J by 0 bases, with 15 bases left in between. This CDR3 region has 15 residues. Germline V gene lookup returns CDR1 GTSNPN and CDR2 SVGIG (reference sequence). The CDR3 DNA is TGTGCCTGGAGCAGAGCAGGGGACATCTCCTACGAGCAGTACTTC. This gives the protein CAWSRAGDISYEQYF.

Here the CDR3 reads CASSLGQQNTEAFF. In DNA, the CDR3 is TGTGCCAGCAGCTTGGGACAACAGAACACTGAAGCTTTCTTT. The chain carries TRBV5-4 and TRBJ1-1, with no clear D. This CDR3 region has 14 residues. Trimming removed 0 bases from V and 1 base from J, with 7 bases in between. Germline loops: CDR1 SGHNT, CDR2 YYREEE (reference sequence).

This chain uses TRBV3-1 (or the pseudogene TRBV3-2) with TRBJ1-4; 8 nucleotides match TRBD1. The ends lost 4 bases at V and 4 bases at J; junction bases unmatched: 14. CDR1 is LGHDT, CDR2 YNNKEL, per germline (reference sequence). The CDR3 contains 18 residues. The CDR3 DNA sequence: TGTGCCAGCAGCCGATCCTCCCACAGGGGGGGGTTTAATGAAAAACTGTTTTTT. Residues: CASSRSSHRGGFNEKLFF.

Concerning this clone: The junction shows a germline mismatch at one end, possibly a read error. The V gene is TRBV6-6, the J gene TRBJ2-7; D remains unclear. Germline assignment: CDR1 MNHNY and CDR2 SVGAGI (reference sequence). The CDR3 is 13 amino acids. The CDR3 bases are TGTGCCAGCAGTTACGAGGATAGTGCGTGGCGGCGATTC. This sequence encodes CASSYEDSAWRRF.

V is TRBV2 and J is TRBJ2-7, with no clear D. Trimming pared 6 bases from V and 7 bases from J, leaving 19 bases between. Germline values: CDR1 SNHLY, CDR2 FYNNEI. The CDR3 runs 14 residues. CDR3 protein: CASSITTILGEQYF. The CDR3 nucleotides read TGTGCCAGCAGCATTACTACAATCCTCGGGGAGCAGTACTTC.

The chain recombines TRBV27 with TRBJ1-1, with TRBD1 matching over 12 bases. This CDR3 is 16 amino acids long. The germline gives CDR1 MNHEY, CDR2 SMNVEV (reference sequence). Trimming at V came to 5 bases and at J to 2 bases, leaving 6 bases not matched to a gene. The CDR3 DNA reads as TGTGCCAGCAGTAGGGGGACAGGGGGCGGAAACACTGAAGCTTTCTTT. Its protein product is CASSRGTGGGNTEAFF.

DNA of the CDR3: TGTGCCAGCAGCGCCCCAACCGGGACTAGCGGATCCAATGAGCAGTTCTTC. This gives the protein CASSAPTGTSGSNEQFF. This chain links TRBV9 with TRBJ2-1, with TRBD2 identical over 11 bases. The CDR3 spans 17 residues. From germline, CDR1 is SGDLS and CDR2 YYNGEE. Germline trimming cut 3 bases from V and 6 bases from J; bases unmatched to any gene: 11.

CDR3 sequence reads: CSASKGANTGELFF. The CDR3 nucleotides read TGCAGTGCTAGTAAGGGGGCGAACACCGGGGAGCTGTTTTTT. The chain links TRBV20-1 to TRBJ2-2; perhaps TRBD1 as D (6 bases). The CDR3 contains 14 residues. V lost 3 bases, J lost 0 bases, and 8 bases lay in between. CDR1 and CDR2 from the germline V gene are DFQATT and SNEGSKA (reference sequence).

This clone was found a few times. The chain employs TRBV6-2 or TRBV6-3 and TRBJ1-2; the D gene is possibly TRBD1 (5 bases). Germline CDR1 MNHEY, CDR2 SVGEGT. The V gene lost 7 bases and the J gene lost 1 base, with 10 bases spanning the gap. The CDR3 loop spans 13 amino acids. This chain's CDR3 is CASTPRDNYGYTF. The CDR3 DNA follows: TGTGCCAGCACCCCCAGGGATAACTATGGCTACACCTTC.